This paragraph covers one T cell receptor beta chain sequence. Its antigen is not yet known. Base qualities are not provided; no much larger clone lies one nucleotide away. The sample is drawn from a study of blood T cell repertoires in COVID-19 (dated by TCRdb to between 2020 and 2021). About the study as a whole: Collaborator samples came from the United States, Italy and Spain and covered acute and convalescent phases of COVID-19. The prospective study material was composed of cDNA or gDNA derived from T cells, B-cell-depleted T cells, or PBMCs. The samples were drawn from two sources: the first 160 participants of the ongoing ImmuneRACE study, and 1,254 subjects contributed by 6 global collaborators. Where HLA class I and class II types were available, the types were taken from metadata supplied by the sample provider, not from assay-based typing. A de-identified subject ID, COVID-19 status, age in years and sex were almost always included in the sample metadata. A freely available public database, intended as a resource for researchers studying the immune response to SARS-CoV-2, is where the repertoires were released. Deeply sampled blood TCRbeta repertoires from subjects exposed to, actively infected with, or recovered from COVID-19 were included in the dataset. The paper's findings and limits, for the study overall: Clinical and demographic metadata were provided uncurated, with the amount varying by source and participant.

The collaborating institutions used their own protocols to collect whole blood in K2EDTA tubes. Collaborator samples were shipped for TCRbeta analysis as frozen whole blood, isolated PBMCs, or DNA extracted from either sample type. The CDR3 has 12 amino acids, counting the end cysteine and phenylalanine. The DNA shown is the 36-base CDR3, in frame from base 1. Between the V and J ends, shortened by 6 bases and 5 bases respectively, the junction contains 7 bases. TCRbeta CDR3 regions were amplified from genomic DNA using the immunoSEQ Assay, a bias-controlled multiplex PCR. Per the authors' processing: Nucleated cell counts per sample were estimated from amplification of reference gene primers within the assay. To quantify the absolute abundance of each unique TCRbeta CDR3 rearrangement, sequence reads were collapsed and filtered. For each sample, productive Simpson clonality was calculated by taking the square root of Simpson's diversity index across productive rearrangements. TCRdb stores this immuneACCESS table with in-frame sequences only. Part of the clones is absent; in the studies checked, under half of the shortfall reflects unresolved V genes, and no reason is known for the rest. V, J and clone size derive from that table, while D and trimming were established from the DNA sequence. The sample table holds tens of thousands of clones, of which approximately 78% were seen once. 8.6% of the sample is held by the ten biggest clonotypes.

The sequence is built from TRBV12-3 or TRBV12-4 and TRBJ2-2; the D gene cannot be named for sure. The specimen was peripheral blood. This TCR came from a human donor in a cohort sampled during active COVID-19. The encoded CDR3 is CASSFVTGELFF. The DNA is TGTGCCAGCAGCTTCGTTACCGGGGAGCTGTTTTTT.